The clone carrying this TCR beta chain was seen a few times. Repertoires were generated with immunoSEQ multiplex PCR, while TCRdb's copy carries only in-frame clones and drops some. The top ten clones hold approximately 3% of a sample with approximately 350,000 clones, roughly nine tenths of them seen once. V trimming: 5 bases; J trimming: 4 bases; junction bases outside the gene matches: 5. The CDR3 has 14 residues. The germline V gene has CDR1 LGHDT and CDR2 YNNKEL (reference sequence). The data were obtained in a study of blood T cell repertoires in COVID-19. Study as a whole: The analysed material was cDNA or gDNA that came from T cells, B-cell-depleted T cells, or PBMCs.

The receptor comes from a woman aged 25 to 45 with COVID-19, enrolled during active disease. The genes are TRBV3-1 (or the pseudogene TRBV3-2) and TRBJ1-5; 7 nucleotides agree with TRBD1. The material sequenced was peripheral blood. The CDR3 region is CASSDTGANQPQHF. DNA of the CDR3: TGTGCCAGCAGCGACACAGGGGCGAATCAGCCCCAGCATTTT.